The clone carrying this T cell receptor beta chain was counted at least ten times. The target antigen is unknown. This entry is derived from a study of T cells in Graves' hyperthyroidism and ophthalmopathy. The wider study: The authors collected peripheral blood at initial diagnosis, before any treatment. Findings and caveats of the study: The blood repertoire included most of the expanded thyroid clonotypes above 0.001. The model's output predicted ophthalmopathy at a median of roughly 6 months prior to onset.

TCR beta CDR3 regions were amplified from RNA. Initially, a first-round RT-PCR of the TCR CDR3 employed the HTBI primer set. TCRdb ran MiXCR on the multiplex PCR reads and lists one entry per CDR3 protein. Of under 800,000 distinct CDR3 sequences in the sample, roughly 15% are singletons; the top ten hold roughly a tenth. Germline lookup yields CDR1 MDHEN and CDR2 SYDVKM. This CDR3 spans 16 amino acids. Trimming shortened V by 2 bases and J by 4 bases, and 16 bases separated the two germline ends. When ophthalmopathy did not progress within 18 months, Graves' hyperthyroidism was considered stable. The receptor was isolated from a woman in her late teens or twenties with Graves' hyperthyroidism. The chain has TRBV28 and TRBJ2-3; a possible D gene is TRBD2 (6 bases). Source material: blood. The CDR3 loop is CASSLKGWEVADTQYF. The CDR3 coding sequence is TGTGCCAGCAGTTTAAAAGGGTGGGAGGTTGCAGATACGCAGTATTTT.